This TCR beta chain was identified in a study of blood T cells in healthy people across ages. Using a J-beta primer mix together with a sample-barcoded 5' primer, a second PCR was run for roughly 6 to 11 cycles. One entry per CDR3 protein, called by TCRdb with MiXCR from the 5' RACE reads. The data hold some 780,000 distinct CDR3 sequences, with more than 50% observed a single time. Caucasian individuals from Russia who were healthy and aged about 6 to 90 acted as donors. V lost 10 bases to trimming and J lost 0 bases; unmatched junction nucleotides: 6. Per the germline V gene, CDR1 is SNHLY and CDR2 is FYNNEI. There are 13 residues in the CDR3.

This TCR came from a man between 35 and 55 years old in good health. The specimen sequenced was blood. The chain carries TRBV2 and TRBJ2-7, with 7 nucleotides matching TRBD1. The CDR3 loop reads CAILRDSSYEQYF. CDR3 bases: TGTGCCATCCTCCGGGACAGCTCCTACGAGCAGTACTTC.